The T cell receptor beta chain under discussion was sequenced for a study of metastatic and nonmetastatic thyroid tumors. Study-level information: Peripheral blood and tumor or nodule samples from malignant and benign thyroid patients were compared. Points from the study as a whole: It was reported that TCR beta diversity was significantly higher in malignant thyroid tumors than benign nodules, in blood and tumor.

Among the patients, none had received any treatment before thyroid surgery. Points on this clone: What it binds is unknown.

Trimming stripped 1 base from V and 5 bases from J, with 10 bases between. The CDR3 has 14 amino acids. Per the germline V gene, CDR1 is SGHRS and CDR2 is YFSETQ. Original methodology: What underpinned the distant-metastasis classifier for papillary thyroid cancer was the set of CDR3 differences across clinicopathological groups. TCRdb redid the clone calls on the PCR reads using MiXCR. None of the V and J calls come from the authors' own analysis; TCRdb made them. The data hold 30,000 to 35,000 clones, with 20% to 25% observed a single time. The sequenced sample was tumor tissue. V and J are TRBV5-1 and TRBJ1-5, with D maybe TRBD1 (5 bases). The receptor was isolated from a male donor with papillary thyroid cancer or a benign thyroid nodule (not recorded which). Some clones in this sample may be carry-over from other donors' samples. CDR3 loop: CASSLQGDDQPQHF. Here the CDR3 DNA reads TGCGCCAGCAGCTTGCAAGGGGATGATCAGCCCCAGCATTTT.